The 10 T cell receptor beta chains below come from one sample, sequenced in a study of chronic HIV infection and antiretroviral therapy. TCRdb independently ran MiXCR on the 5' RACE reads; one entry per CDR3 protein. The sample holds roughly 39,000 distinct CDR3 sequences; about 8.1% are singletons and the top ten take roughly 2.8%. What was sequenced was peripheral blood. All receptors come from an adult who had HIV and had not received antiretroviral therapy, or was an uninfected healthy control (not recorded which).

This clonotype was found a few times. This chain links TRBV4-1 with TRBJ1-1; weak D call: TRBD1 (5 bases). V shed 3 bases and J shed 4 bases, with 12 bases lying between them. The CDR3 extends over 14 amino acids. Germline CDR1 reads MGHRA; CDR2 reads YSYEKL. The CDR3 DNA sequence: TGCGCCAGCAGCCAGCAAGACAGAGCCACTGAAGCTTTCTTT. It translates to CASSQQDRATEAFF.

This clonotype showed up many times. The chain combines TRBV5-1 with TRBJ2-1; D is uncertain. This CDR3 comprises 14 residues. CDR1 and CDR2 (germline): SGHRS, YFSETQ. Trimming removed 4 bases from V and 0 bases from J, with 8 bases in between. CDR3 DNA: TGCGCCAGCAGCAGTGGAAGCTCCTACAATGAGCAGTTCTTC. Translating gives CASSSGSSYNEQFF.

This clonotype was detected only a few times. As DNA, the CDR3 is TGTGCCAGCAGTTCCTCACAGGGTTACAAGGAGACCCAGTACTTC. Its protein is CASSSSQGYKETQYF. This chain joins TRBV28 and TRBJ2-5, with a tentative D call TRBD1 (6 bases). CDR1 is MDHEN and CDR2 is SYDVKM in the germline V gene. The CDR3 spans 15 residues. Trimming shortened V by 4 bases and J by 5 bases, and 17 bases separated the two germline ends.

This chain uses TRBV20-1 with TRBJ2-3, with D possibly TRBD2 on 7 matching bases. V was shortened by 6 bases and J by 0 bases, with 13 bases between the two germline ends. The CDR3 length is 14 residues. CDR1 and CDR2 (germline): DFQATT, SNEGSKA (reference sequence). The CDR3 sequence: CSALGGLSTDTQYF. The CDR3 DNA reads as TGCAGTGCCCTGGGGGGGCTTAGCACAGATACGCAGTATTTT.

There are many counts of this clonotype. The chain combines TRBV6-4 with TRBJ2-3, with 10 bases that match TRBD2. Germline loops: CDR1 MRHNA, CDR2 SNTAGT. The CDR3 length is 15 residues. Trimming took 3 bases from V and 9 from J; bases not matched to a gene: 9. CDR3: CASSDLAGGMETQYF. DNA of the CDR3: TGTGCCAGCAGTGATTTAGCGGGAGGTATGGAGACGCAGTATTTT.

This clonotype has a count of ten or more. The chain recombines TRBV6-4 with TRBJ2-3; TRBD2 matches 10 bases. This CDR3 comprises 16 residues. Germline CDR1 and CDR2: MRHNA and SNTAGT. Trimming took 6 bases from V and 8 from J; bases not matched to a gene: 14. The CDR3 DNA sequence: TGTGCCAGCAGCCGGACAGGGCTAGCGGGAGACGGTACGCAGTATTTT. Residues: CASSRTGLAGDGTQYF.

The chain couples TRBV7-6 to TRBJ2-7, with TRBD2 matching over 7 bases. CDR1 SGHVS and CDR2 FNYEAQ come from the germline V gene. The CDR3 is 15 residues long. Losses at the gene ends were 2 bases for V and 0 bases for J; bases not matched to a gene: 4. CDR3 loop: CASSLSSGPSYEQYF. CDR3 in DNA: TGTGCCAGCAGCTTAAGTAGCGGGCCCTCCTACGAGCAGTACTTC.

CDR3 nucleotide sequence: TGCAGTGCTAGGGTGGTAGGGCAAGGAGATACGCAGTATTTT. Translating it yields CSARVVGQGDTQYF. The V and J genes are TRBV20-1 and TRBJ2-3; D not resolved. The length of the CDR3 is 14 residues. Trimming took off 3 bases at V and 5 bases at J, with 15 bases between the two ends. Germline values: CDR1 DFQATT, CDR2 SNEGSKA (reference sequence).

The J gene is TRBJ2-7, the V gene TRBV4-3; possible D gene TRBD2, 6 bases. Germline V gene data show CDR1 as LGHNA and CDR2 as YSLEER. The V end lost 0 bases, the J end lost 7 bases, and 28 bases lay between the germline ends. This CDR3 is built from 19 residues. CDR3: CASSQDRAHDSGRLEEQYF. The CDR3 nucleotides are TGCGCCAGCAGCCAAGATCGTGCCCACGATAGCGGTCGCCTCGAGGAGCAGTACTTC.

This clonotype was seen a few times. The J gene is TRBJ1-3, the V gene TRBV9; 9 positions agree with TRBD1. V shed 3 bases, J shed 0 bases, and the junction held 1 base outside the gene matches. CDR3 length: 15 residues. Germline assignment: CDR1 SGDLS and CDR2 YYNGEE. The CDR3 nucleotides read TGTGCCAGCAGCGCGGGACAGGGCTCTGGAAACACCATATATTTT. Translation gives CASSAGQGSGNTIYF.